This TCR beta chain was recovered during a study of cytomegalovirus exposure and HLA in healthy donors. Turning to the study itself: Approximately 80 million unique TCRs, all from HLA-typed donors, were included in an early release of the data. Study-wide results and caveats: TRBV6-2, TRBV6-3 and some other V segments were unresolvable in 87-base-pair reads. Most TCR beta V segments were productive about 87% or about 30% of the time in an earlier analysis. In vitro assays verified that three CMV-associated chains recognized CMV antigens specifically.

This clone was seen a single time. No antigen is known for it. It was with 60 Vbeta and 13 Jbeta primers that the PCR ran. The assay was immunoSEQ multiplex PCR, and TCRdb's table has in-frame clones only and misses some. This sample has over 50,000 clones, with 70% to 90% found just once. V gave up 2 bases and J gave up 9 bases, with 11 bases separating them. CDR1 and CDR2 (germline): LNHDA, SQIVND (reference sequence). CDR3 length: 13 amino acids. The receptor was derived from a man aged 25 to 45 in good health and CMV-seropositive. The sample taken for sequencing was PBMCs. The chain is built from TRBV19 and TRBJ2-1; no firm D call. Written as DNA, the CDR3 is TGTGCCAGTAGTATAAGTATCACTGGTGAGCAGTTCTTC. Protein sequence: CASSISITGEQFF. The entire variable domain, with the rest obtained from reference TRBV19 and TRBJ2-1, is as follows: DGGITQSPKYLFRKEGQNVTLSCEQNLNHDAMYWYRQDPGQGLRLIYYSQIVNDFQKGDIAEGYSVSREKKESFPLTVTSAQKNPTAFYLCASSISITGEQFFGPGTRLTVL.